The 2 T cell receptor beta chains presented below share a single source sample, sequenced in a study of OX40 agonist ivuxolimab in advanced cancers. Assay used: immunoSEQ multiplex PCR; TCRdb lists only in-frame clones, some missing. The top ten hold 0.25% to 0.35% of the sample, which has about 79,000 clones, less than 95% seen once. The sample in question was CD4+ or CD8+ T cells sorted from blood, obtained in a trial of the OX40 agonist ivuxolimab. Every receptor here comes from an adult with an advanced solid tumor such as melanoma, head and neck, liver or kidney cancer.

The V and J genes are TRBV30 and TRBJ2-6; perhaps TRBD1 as D (6 bases). The CDR3 is made up of 14 amino acids. V lost 5 bases, J lost 1 base, and 9 bases lay in between. Germline CDR1 GTSNPN, CDR2 SVGIG (reference sequence). The CDR3 nucleotides read TGTGCCTGGGGGCAGGGGTCTGGGGCCAACGTCCTGACTTTC. Its translation: CAWGQGSGANVLTF.

The chain recombines TRBV30 with TRBJ2-5; D uncertain. V was pared by 1 base and J by 2 bases, with 2 bases between. CDR1 is GTSNPN, CDR2 SVGIG, per germline (reference sequence). The CDR3 runs to 11 residues. The CDR3 nucleotides read TGTGCCTGGAGTGGGCAAGAGACCCAGTACTTC. Translated, it gives CAWSGQETQYF.